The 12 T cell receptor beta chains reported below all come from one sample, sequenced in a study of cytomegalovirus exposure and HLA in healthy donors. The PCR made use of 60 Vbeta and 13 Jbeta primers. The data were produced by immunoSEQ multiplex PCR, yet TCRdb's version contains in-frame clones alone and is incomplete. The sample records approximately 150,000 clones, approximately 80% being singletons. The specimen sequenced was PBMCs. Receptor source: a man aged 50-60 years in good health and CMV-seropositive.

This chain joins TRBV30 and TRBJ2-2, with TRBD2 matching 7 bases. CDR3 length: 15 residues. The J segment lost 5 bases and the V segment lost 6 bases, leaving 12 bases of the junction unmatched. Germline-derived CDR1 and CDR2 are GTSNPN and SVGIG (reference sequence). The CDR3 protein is CACRLAGEGTGELFF. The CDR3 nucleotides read TGTGCCTGCAGATTGGCGGGAGAGGGGACCGGGGAGCTGTTTTTT.

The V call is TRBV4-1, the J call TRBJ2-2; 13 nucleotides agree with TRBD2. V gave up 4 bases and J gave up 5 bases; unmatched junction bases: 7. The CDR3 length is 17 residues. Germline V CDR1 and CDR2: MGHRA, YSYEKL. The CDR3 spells CASSRGLAGVGTGELFF. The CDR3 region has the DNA TGCGCCAGCAGCCGAGGACTAGCGGGAGTGGGGACCGGGGAGCTGTTTTTT.

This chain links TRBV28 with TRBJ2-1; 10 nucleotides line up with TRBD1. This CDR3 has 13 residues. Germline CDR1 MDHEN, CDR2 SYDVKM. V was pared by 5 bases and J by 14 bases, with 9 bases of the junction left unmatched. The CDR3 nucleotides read TGTGCCAGCAGTCTATACCGAGGACAGGGGGAGTTCTTC. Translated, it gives CASSLYRGQGEFF.

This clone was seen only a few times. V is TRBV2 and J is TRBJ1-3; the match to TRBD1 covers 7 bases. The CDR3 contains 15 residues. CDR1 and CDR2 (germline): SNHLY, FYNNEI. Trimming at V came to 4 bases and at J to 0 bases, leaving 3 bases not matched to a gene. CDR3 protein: CASSAGGSSGNTIYF. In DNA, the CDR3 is TGTGCCAGCAGTGCAGGGGGTTCCTCTGGAAACACCATATATTTT.

The chain's CDR3 is CASRLDSSNYGYTF. In DNA form, the CDR3 reads TGTGCCAGCAGACTGGACTCCTCTAACTATGGCTACACCTTC. The chain joins TRBV28 to TRBJ1-2; no reliable D call. Germline V lookup: CDR1 MDHEN, CDR2 SYDVKM. The CDR3 extends over 14 amino acids. V shed 6 bases and J shed 0 bases, with 11 bases lying between them.

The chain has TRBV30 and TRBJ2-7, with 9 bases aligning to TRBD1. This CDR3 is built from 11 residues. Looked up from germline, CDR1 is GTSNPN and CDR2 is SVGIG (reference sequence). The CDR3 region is CAWGQGGEQYF. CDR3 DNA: TGTGCATGGGGACAGGGAGGAGAGCAGTACTTC.

CDR3 in amino acids: CASSSDSYEQYF. The CDR3 DNA sequence: TGTGCCAGCAGTTCCGACAGCTACGAGCAGTACTTC. V gene TRBV27 combines with J gene TRBJ2-7, with TRBD1 as a possible D gene (5 bases). V shed 4 bases and J shed 3 bases, with 7 bases lying between them. This CDR3 has 12 residues. In germline, CDR1 is MNHEY, CDR2 SMNVEV (reference sequence).

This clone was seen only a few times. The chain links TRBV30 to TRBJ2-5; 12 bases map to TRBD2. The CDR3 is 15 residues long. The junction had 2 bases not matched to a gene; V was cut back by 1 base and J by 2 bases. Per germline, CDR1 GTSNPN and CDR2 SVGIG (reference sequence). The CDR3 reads CAWSGGLAGQETQYF. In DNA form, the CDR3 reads TGTGCCTGGAGTGGTGGACTAGCGGGACAAGAGACCCAGTACTTC. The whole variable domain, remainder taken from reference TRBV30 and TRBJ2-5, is SQTIHQWPATLVQPVGSPLSLECTVEGTSNPNLYWYRQAAGRGLQLLFYSVGIGQISSEVPQNLSASRPQDRQFILSSKKLLLSDSGFYLCAWSGGLAGQETQYFGPGTRLLVL.

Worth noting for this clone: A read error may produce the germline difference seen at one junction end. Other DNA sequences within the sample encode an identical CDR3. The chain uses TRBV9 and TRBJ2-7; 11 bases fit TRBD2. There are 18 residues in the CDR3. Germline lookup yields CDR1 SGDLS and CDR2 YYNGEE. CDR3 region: CASSVGSSSGGRPYEQYF. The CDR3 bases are TGCGCCAGCAGCGTAGGGTCCTCTAGCGGGGGGAGACCCTACGAGCAGTACTTC.

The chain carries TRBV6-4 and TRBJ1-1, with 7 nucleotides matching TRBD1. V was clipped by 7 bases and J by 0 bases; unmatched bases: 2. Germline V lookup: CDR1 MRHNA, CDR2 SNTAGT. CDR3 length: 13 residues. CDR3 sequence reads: CASTDRMNTEAFF. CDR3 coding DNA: TGTGCCAGCACGGACAGGATGAACACTGAAGCTTTCTTT.

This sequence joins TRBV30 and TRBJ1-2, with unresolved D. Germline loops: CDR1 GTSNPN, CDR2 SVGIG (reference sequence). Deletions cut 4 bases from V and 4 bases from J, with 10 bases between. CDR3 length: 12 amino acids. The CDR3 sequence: CAWTPQAYGYTF. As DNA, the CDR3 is TGTGCCTGGACACCTCAGGCCTATGGCTACACCTTC.

The CDR3 loop reads CASSQGLAGESSYNEQFF. In DNA, the CDR3 is TGCGCCAGCAGCCAGGGACTAGCGGGAGAAAGCTCCTACAATGAGCAGTTCTTC. V is TRBV4-3 and J is TRBJ2-1, with 14 nucleotides matching TRBD2. The CDR3 is made up of 18 amino acids. The V gene end was trimmed by 3 bases and the J gene end by 0 bases; junction bases not matched to a gene: 4. The germline gives CDR1 LGHNA, CDR2 YSLEER.